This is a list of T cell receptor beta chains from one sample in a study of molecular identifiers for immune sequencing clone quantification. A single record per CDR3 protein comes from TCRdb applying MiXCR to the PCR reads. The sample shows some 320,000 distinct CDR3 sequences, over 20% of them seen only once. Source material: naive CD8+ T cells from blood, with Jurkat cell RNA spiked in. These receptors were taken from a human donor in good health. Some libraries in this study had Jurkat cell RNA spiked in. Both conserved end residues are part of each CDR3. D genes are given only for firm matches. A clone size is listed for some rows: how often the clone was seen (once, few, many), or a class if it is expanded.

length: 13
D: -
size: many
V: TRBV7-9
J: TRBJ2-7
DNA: TGTGCCAGCAGCCCGCCTGGGGCGGACGAGCAGTACTTC
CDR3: CASSPPGADEQYF

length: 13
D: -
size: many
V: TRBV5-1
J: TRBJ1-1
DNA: TGCGCCAGCAGCCCAGGACAGTACACTGAAGCTTTCTTT
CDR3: CASSPGQYTEAFF

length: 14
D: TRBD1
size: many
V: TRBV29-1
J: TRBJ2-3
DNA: TGCAGCGTTTCCGGCGACAGGGGCACAGATACGCAGTATTTT
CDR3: CSVSGDRGTDTQYF

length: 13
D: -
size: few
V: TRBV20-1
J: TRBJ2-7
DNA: TGCAGTGCTAGAGGGCCCACCTCCTACGAGCAGTACTTC
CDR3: CSARGPTSYEQYF

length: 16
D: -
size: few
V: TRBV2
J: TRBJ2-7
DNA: TGTGCCAGCAGTGTTAAAGCGGAAGAATCGTCCTACGAGCAGTACTTC
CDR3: CASSVKAEESSYEQYF

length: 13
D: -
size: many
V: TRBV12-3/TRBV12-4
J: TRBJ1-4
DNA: TGTGCCAGCAGTTTAGCCGGGATGGAAAAACTGTTTTTT
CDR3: CASSLAGMEKLFF

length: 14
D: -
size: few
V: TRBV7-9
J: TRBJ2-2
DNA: TGTGCCAGCCGCCCCCCCCAGGGAACCGGGGAGCTGTTTTTT
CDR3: CASRPPQGTGELFF

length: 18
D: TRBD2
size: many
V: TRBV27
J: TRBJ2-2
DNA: TGTGCCAGCAGTTTATCACCTTTTACTAGCGGGATCACCGGGGAGCTGTTTTTT
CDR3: CASSLSPFTSGITGELFF

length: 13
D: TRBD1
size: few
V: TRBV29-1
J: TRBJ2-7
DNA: TGCAGCGTTGGGACAGGGGAAAGCTACGAGCAGTACTTC
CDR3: CSVGTGESYEQYF

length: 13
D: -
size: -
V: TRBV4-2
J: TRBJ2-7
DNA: TGTGCCAGCAGCCCCTCGCTCGGCTTGGAGCAGTACTTC
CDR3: CASSPSLGLEQYF

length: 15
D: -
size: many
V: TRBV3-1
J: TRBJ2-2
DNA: TGTGCCAGCAGCCAAGTGGGGGCAGTGACCGGGGAGCTGTTTTTT
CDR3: CASSQVGAVTGELFF

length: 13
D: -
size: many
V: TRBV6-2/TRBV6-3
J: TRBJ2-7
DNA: TGTGCCAGCAGTAGAGCCTTAAGCTACGAGCAGTACTTC
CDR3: CASSRALSYEQYF

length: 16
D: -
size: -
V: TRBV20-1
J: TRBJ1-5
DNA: TGCAGTGCTAAAAAGGACACCTCTGAACGAAATCAGCCCCAGCATTTT
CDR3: CSAKKDTSERNQPQHF

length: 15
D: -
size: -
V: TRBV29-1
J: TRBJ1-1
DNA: TGCAGCGCTACCCAATTCGGCAGCCTGAACACTGAAGCTTACTTT
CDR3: CSATQFGSLNTEAYF

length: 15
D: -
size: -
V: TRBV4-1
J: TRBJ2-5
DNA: TGCGCCAGCAGCCAAGGACAGAGAAACCAAGAGACCCAGTACTTC
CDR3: CASSQGQRNQETQYF

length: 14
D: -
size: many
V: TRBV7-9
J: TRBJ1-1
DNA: TGTGCCAGCAGCTTAATCGGCGGATACACTGAAGCTTTCTTT
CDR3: CASSLIGGYTEAFF

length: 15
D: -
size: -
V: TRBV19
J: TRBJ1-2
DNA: TGTGCCAGTACCCTCGTGGGGTCCCCAAACTATGGCTACACCTTC
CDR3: CASTLVGSPNYGYTF

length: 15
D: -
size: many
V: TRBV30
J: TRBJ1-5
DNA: TGTGCCTGGAGTTTCGGTACACATAGCAATCAGCCCCAGCATTTT
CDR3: CAWSFGTHSNQPQHF

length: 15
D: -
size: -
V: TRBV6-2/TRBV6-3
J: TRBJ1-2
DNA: TGTGCCAGCAGTTACTCCGAAATCTCTAGCTATGGCTACACCTTC
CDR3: CASSYSEISSYGYTF

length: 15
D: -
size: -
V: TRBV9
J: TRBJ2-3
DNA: TGTGCCAGCAGCGTAGCTGGTCACCCCACAGATACGCAGTATTTT
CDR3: CASSVAGHPTDTQYF

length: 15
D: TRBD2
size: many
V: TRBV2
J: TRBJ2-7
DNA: TGTGCCAGCAGTGAATCCCCGGGACTAGCTTACGAGCAGTACTTC
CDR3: CASSESPGLAYEQYF

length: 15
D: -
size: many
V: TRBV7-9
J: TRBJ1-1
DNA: TGTGCCAGCAGCTTAGCGCAAGGAGGAGGCGGTGAAGCTTTCTTT
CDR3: CASSLAQGGGGEAFF

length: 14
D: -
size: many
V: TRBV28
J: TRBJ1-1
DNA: TGTGCCAGCAGTGGGGGGGCCGTGGACACTGAAGCTTTCTTT
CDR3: CASSGGAVDTEAFF

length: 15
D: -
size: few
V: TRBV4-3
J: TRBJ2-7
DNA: TGCGCCAGCAGCCAAGATGCTCAGGGTCCCTACGAGCAGTACTTC
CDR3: CASSQDAQGPYEQYF

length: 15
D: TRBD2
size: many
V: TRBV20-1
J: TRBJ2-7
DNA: TGCAGTGCTAGAGATCGCGGGAGGCCTACCTACGAGCAGTACTTC
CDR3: CSARDRGRPTYEQYF

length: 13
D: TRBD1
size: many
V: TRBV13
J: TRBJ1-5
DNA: TGTGCCAGCAGCTCTAGACAGGGGCAGCCCCAGCATTTT
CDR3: CASSSRQGQPQHF

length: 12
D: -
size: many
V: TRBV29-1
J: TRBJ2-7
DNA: TGCAGCGTTGTTGCAGGGCCCTACGAGCAGTACTTC
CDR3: CSVVAGPYEQYF

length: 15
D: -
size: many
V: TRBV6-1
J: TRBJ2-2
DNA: TGTGCCAGCAGTGAATTTGGGCCGCAGACCGGGGAGCTGTTTTTT
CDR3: CASSEFGPQTGELFF

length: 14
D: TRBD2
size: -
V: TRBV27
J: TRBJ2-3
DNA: TGTGCCAGCGGATCTAGCGGGAGTCCCGATACGCAGTATTTT
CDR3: CASGSSGSPDTQYF

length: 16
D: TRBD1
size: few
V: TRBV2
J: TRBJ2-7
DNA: TGTGCCAGCAGTGAAGCGCTGGGACAGTCAGTCTACGAGCAGTACTTC
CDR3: CASSEALGQSVYEQYF

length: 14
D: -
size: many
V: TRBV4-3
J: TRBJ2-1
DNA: TGCGCCAGCAATTACAGGGTCGGGGGCGATGAGCAGTTCTTC
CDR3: CASNYRVGGDEQFF

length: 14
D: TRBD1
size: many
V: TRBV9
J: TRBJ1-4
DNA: TGTGCCAGCAGCGTGACAGGGGGCGGTGAAAAACTGTTTTTT
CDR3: CASSVTGGGEKLFF

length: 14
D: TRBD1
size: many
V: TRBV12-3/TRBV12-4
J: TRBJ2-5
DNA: TGTGCCAGCAGTGCCATCGGGACAGGCGAGACCCAGTACTTC
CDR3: CASSAIGTGETQYF

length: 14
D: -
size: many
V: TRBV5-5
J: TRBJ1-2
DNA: TGTGCCAGCAGCCCCCGGACTGGACTGGATGGCTACACCTTC
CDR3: CASSPRTGLDGYTF

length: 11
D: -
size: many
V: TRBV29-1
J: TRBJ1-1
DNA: TGCAGCGTTGAAGCGACGGAGGGAGCTTTCTTT
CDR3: CSVEATEGAFF

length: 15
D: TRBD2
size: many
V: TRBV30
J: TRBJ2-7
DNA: TGTGCCTGGAGTGCGGCGGGAGCGTTCGCCTACGAGCAGTACTTC
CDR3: CAWSAAGAFAYEQYF

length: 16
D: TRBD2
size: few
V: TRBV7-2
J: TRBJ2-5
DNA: TGTGCCAGCAGCCTGGGGCTAGCGGGAGTTTTGGAGACCCAGTACTTC
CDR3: CASSLGLAGVLETQYF

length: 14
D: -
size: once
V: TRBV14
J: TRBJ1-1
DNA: TGTGTCAGCAGCCTCAGTGGGGTGAACACTGAGGCTTTCTTT
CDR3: CVSSLSGVNTEAFF

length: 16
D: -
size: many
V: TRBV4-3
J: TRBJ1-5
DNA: TGCGCCAGCAGCCAACACTTAGGGGACAGCAATCAGCCCCAGCATTTT
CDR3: CASSQHLGDSNQPQHF

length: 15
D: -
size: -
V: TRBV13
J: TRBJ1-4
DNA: TGTGCCAGCGGCCCTGGACTTGCAACTAATGAAAAACTGTCTTTT
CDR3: CASGPGLATNEKLSF

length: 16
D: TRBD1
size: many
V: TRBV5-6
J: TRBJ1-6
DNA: TGTGCCAGCAGCCCGACAGGGTCCTCCTATAATTCACCCCTCCACTTT
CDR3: CASSPTGSSYNSPLHF

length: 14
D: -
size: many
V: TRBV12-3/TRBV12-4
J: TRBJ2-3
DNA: TGTGCCAGCAGCCTTTGGGCTATTACAGATACGCAGTATTTT
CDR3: CASSLWAITDTQYF

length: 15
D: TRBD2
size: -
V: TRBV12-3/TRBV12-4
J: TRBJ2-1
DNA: TGTGCCAGCAGCGCCGGGACTAGCGGGCCCAATGAGCAGTTCTTC
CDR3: CASSAGTSGPNEQFF

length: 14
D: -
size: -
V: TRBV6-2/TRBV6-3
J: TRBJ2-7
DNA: TGTGCCAGCAGCCACGGCAGGGTTGGCTACGAGCAGTACTTC
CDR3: CASSHGRVGYEQYF

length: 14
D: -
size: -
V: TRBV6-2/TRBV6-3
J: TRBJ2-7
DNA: TGTGCCAGCAGTTACTCCGGGGTGCCATACGAGCAGTACTTC
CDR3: CASSYSGVPYEQYF

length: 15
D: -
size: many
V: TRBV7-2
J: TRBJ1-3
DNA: TGTGCCAGCAGCTTTAGTACGTCCTCTGGAAACACCATATATTTT
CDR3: CASSFSTSSGNTIYF

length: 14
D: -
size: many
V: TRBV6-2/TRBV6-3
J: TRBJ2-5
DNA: TGTGCCAGCAGTTCCAGTTTCGCGCAGGAGACCCAGTACTTC
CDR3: CASSSSFAQETQYF

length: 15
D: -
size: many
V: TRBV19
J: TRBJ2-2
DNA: TGTGCCAGTAGTATGCGCCAGATGAACACCGGGGAGCTGTTTTTT
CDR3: CASSMRQMNTGELFF

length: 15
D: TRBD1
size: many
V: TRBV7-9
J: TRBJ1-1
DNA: TGTGCCAGCAGCCCACGATTCGGGACAGGACCTGAAGCTTTCTTT
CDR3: CASSPRFGTGPEAFF

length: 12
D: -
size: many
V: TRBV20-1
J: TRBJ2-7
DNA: TGCAGTGCTATTAAAAGCGACTACGAGCAGTACTTC
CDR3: CSAIKSDYEQYF

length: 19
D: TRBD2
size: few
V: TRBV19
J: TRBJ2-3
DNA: TGTGCCAGTAGTACCGGTCCTAGCGGGGGGGCCTATCCCACAGATACGCAGTATTTT
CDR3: CASSTGPSGGAYPTDTQYF

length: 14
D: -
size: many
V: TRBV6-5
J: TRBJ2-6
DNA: TGTGCCAGCAGTCCCGGTGGTGGGGCCAACGTCCTGACTTTC
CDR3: CASSPGGGANVLTF

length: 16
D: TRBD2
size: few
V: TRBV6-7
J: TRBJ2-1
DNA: TGTGCCAGCAGTCCTGTGGGGAGCGGGGGTCACAATGAGCAGTTCTTC
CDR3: CASSPVGSGGHNEQFF

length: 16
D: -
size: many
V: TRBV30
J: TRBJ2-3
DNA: TGTGCCTGGAGTCATCCCGGGGGCCCCGGAGCAGATACGCAGTATTTT
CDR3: CAWSHPGGPGADTQYF

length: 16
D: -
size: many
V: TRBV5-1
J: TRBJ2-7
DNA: TGCGCCAGCAGCCTAACTATCCGGAGTAGGTCCTACGAGCAGTACTTC
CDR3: CASSLTIRSRSYEQYF

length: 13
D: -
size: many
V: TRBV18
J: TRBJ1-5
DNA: TGTGCCAGCTCACCATCGGTAAATCAGCCCCAGCATTTT
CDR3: CASSPSVNQPQHF

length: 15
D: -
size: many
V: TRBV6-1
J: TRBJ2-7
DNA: TGTGCCAGCAGTAGACAGGCCACCTCGGCCTACGAGCAGTACTTC
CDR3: CASSRQATSAYEQYF